One sample yielded the 32 T cell receptor beta chains listed below, sequenced in a study of blood T cell repertoires in COVID-19. The data were produced by immunoSEQ multiplex PCR, yet TCRdb's version contains in-frame clones alone and is incomplete. The sample has roughly 20,000 clones, 93% seen once. The source material was peripheral blood. These receptors were collected from a woman in her forties or fifties with active COVID-19.

J is TRBJ2-1 and V is TRBV6-2 or TRBV6-3; 7 bases line up with TRBD2. CDR1 and CDR2 from the germline V gene are MNHEY and SVGEGT. The J segment lost 0 bases and the V segment lost 0 bases, leaving 5 bases of the junction unmatched. The CDR3 has 17 amino acids. The DNA for the CDR3 is TGTGCCAGCAGTTACTCGAACGGCGGGAGCTCCTACAATGAGCAGTTCTTC. It is translated as CASSYSNGGSSYNEQFF.

The chain has TRBV5-4 and TRBJ1-2, with TRBD1 matching 9 bases. The CDR3 sequence is 17 residues long. V was pared by 0 bases and J by 0 bases, with 6 bases of the junction left unmatched. Per germline, CDR1 SGHNT and CDR2 YYREEE (reference sequence). Here the CDR3 reads CASSLGGGTGPNYGYTF. The CDR3 coding sequence is TGTGCCAGCAGCTTGGGAGGTGGGACAGGGCCTAACTATGGCTACACCTTC.

The chain recombines TRBV2 with TRBJ1-6, with 7 bases fitting TRBD1. V gave up 5 bases and J gave up 5 bases; unmatched junction bases: 6. CDR3 length equals 15 residues. The germline gives CDR1 SNHLY, CDR2 FYNNEI. In DNA, the CDR3 is TGTGCCAGCAGTCAGGGACAGAGAAATAATTCACCCCTCCACTTT. It yields the protein CASSQGQRNNSPLHF.

The V and J genes are TRBV10-3 and TRBJ2-5; TRBD1 matches 10 bases. Germline lookup yields CDR1 ENHRY and CDR2 SYGVKD. The CDR3 has 15 residues. The J segment lost 5 bases and the V segment lost 3 bases, leaving 6 bases of the junction unmatched. CDR3: CAISDPGQGRETQYF. CDR3 sequence (DNA): TGTGCCATCAGTGATCCGGGACAGGGGAGGGAGACCCAGTACTTC.

The V and J genes are TRBV5-1 and TRBJ2-4; D might be TRBD2 (6 bases). Germline V lookup: CDR1 SGHRS, CDR2 YFSETQ. Between the trimmed V and J ends, which lost 4 bases and 8 bases, there was a span of 19 bases. This CDR3 is 15 amino acids long. For the CDR3, the DNA is TGCGCCAGCAGCCCGGGGGTCCTTTCGGTGGACATTCAGTACTTC. Its translation: CASSPGVLSVDIQYF.

V and J are TRBV18 and TRBJ2-1; 10 bases align to TRBD1. Germline V gene lookup returns CDR1 KGHSH and CDR2 LQKENI. The CDR3 has 16 amino acids. V was clipped by 0 bases and J by 7 bases; unmatched bases: 6. The CDR3 spells CASSPPGQGSINEQFF. CDR3 in DNA: TGTGCCAGCTCACCACCGGGACAGGGGTCAATAAATGAGCAGTTCTTC.

The V and J genes are TRBV5-4 and TRBJ2-2, with D possibly matching TRBD2 (5 bases). V was shortened by 4 bases and J by 3 bases, with 13 bases between the two germline ends. Germline CDR1 reads SGHNT; CDR2 reads YYREEE (reference sequence). The CDR3 runs 15 residues. The CDR3 bases are TGTGCCAGCAGCAATGAGGGATTTGACACCGGGGAGCTGTTTTTT. Translated, it gives CASSNEGFDTGELFF.

The chain uses TRBV5-1 and TRBJ1-6, with TRBD1 identical over 8 bases. Trimming removed 4 bases from V and 4 bases from J; junction bases left unmatched: 7. There are 16 residues in the CDR3. CDR1 and CDR2 from the germline V gene are SGHRS and YFSETQ. The DNA of the CDR3 is TGCGCCAGCAGCCCCGGACAGGGCTCATATAATTCACCCCTCCACTTT. Its translation is CASSPGQGSYNSPLHF.

The rearrangement uses TRBV10-2 and TRBJ2-1; D is undetermined. The germline V gene encodes CDR1 WSHSY and CDR2 SAAADI. The length of the CDR3 is 11 residues. Trimming stripped 4 bases from V and 9 bases from J, with 7 bases between. The CDR3, as DNA: TGCGCCAGCAGTGGTCAGTTTGAGCAGTTCTTC. Protein: CASSGQFEQFF.

The CDR3 DNA reads TGTGCCAGCAGCTTACATGGATCAGGACTAGCGGGAGGTTCGGCGCAGTATTTT. This translates into CASSLHGSGLAGGSAQYF. The rearrangement uses TRBV11-2 and TRBJ2-3; 14 bases line up with TRBD2. Unmatched junction bases numbered 14, after V lost 2 bases and J lost 10 bases. Germline values: CDR1 SGHAT, CDR2 FQNNGV. This CDR3 has 18 amino acids.

The CDR3 region has the DNA TGTGCCAGTAGTATAGACCAAGCGGGAGGCACAGATACGCAGTATTTT. This codes for CASSIDQAGGTDTQYF. This chain joins TRBV19 and TRBJ2-3, with TRBD2 identical over 8 bases. The trim removed 0 bases at V and 1 base at J, leaving 3 bases unmatched. Germline V gene sequence: CDR1 LNHDA, CDR2 SQIVND (reference sequence). This CDR3 is built from 16 residues.

The rearrangement links TRBV7-9 to TRBJ2-1; TRBD2 might be the D (6 bases). Germline assignment: CDR1 SEHNR and CDR2 FQNEAQ (reference sequence). The CDR3 length is 15 residues. Trimming took 2 bases from V and 1 from J, leaving 9 bases between them. The CDR3 DNA reads TGTGCCAGCAGCTTACAAGCGGGTTCCTACAATGAGCAGTTCTTC. Translated, it gives CASSLQAGSYNEQFF.

The chain employs TRBV7-2 and TRBJ1-5; D not resolved. CDR1 is SGHTA, CDR2 FQGNSA, per germline. The CDR3 contains 15 residues. V shed 4 bases and J shed 2 bases, with 12 bases lying between them. The CDR3 spells CASSYPPRGNQPQHF. CDR3 coding DNA: TGTGCCAGCAGCTACCCACCGAGGGGCAATCAGCCCCAGCATTTT.

J is TRBJ2-7 and V is TRBV27; the D gene is possibly TRBD1 (6 bases). CDR1 MNHEY and CDR2 SMNVEV come from the germline V gene (reference sequence). The CDR3 consists of 15 residues. V was trimmed by 6 bases and J by 3 bases, leaving 18 bases between them. The CDR3 region is CASRSTGRNYYEQYF. In nucleotides, the CDR3 is TGTGCCAGCAGATCAACAGGGAGAAATTACTACGAGCAGTACTTC.

This clone was counted only a few times. The chain couples TRBV7-9 to TRBJ2-2, with 11 bases identical to TRBD2. Germline assignment: CDR1 SEHNR and CDR2 FQNEAQ (reference sequence). There are 16 residues in the CDR3. V lost 2 bases and J lost 4; bases outside the gene matches: 3. The CDR3 DNA reads TGTGCCAGCAGCTTAATCACTAGCGGGAGCACCGGGGAGCTGTTTTTT. Translated: CASSLITSGSTGELFF.

The rearrangement uses TRBV28 and TRBJ2-2, with 7 bases that match TRBD1. Germline trimming cut 5 bases from V and 7 bases from J; bases unmatched to any gene: 13. CDR1 and CDR2 from the germline V gene are MDHEN and SYDVKM. The CDR3 totals 16 residues. The CDR3 region has the DNA TGTGCCAGCAGTGCCTCGGGACAGCCCAAGGACGGGGAGCTGTTTTTT. Residues: CASSASGQPKDGELFF. Full variable domain (rest looked up from reference TRBV28 and TRBJ2-2): DVKVTQSSRYLVKRTGEKVFLECVQDMDHENMFWYRQDPGLGLRLIYFSYDVKMKEKGDIPEGYSVSREKKERFSLILESASTNQTSMYLCASSASGQPKDGELFFGEGSRLTVL.

The chain uses TRBV5-6 and TRBJ2-3; 9 bases line up with TRBD2. In germline, CDR1 is SGHDT, CDR2 YYEEEE. This CDR3 comprises 15 residues. Trimming cost V 4 bases and J 4 bases; bases outside gene matches: 7. This CDR3 is CASSSPGLASDTQYF. The CDR3 DNA follows: TGTGCCAGCAGCAGTCCGGGACTAGCCTCAGATACGCAGTATTTT.

The chain joins TRBV6-5 to TRBJ2-1, with TRBD1 matching 8 bases. From germline, CDR1 is MNHEY and CDR2 SVGAGI. The CDR3 contains 14 residues. Unmatched junction bases numbered 4, after V lost 5 bases and J lost 4 bases. The CDR3 region is CASSRQGLYNEQFF. The CDR3, as DNA: TGTGCCAGCAGTAGACAGGGGCTGTACAATGAGCAGTTCTTC.

The chain has TRBV10-3 and TRBJ2-1, with TRBD2 matching 13 bases. Per germline, CDR1 ENHRY and CDR2 SYGVKD. There are 13 residues in the CDR3. With V trimmed by 6 bases and J by 8 bases, 1 base remained unmatched. The CDR3 DNA sequence: TGTGCCATCAGAACTAGCGGGGGGGATGAGCAGTTCTTC. Protein: CAIRTSGGDEQFF.

This clone was detected only a few times. The chain couples TRBV3-1 (or the pseudogene TRBV3-2) to TRBJ2-7, with a possible D match to TRBD1 (6 bases). The V end lost 0 bases, the J end lost 2 bases, and 17 bases lay between the germline ends. Germline V gene lookup returns CDR1 LGHDT and CDR2 YNNKEL (reference sequence). There are 17 residues in the CDR3. CDR3 residues: CASSQEGTRTETYEQYF. The CDR3 nucleotides read TGTGCCAGCAGCCAAGAGGGGACACGGACAGAAACCTACGAGCAGTACTTC.

The chain combines TRBV5-1 with TRBJ2-7; no clear D. The V gene lost 2 bases and the J gene lost 6 bases, with 15 bases spanning the gap. The CDR3 contains 14 residues. Germline V gives CDR1 SGHRS, CDR2 YFSETQ. The CDR3 loop is CASSFPGAPREQYF. The CDR3 region has the DNA TGCGCCAGCAGCTTCCCAGGTGCCCCACGCGAGCAGTACTTC.

J is TRBJ2-7 and V is TRBV24-1; D remains unclear. This CDR3 has 13 residues. Per germline, CDR1 KGHDR and CDR2 SFDVKD. The V gene lost 4 bases and the J gene lost 0 bases, with 6 bases spanning the gap. In nucleotides, the CDR3 is TGTGCCACCAGTGACACAGACTCCTACGAGCAGTACTTC. Protein sequence: CATSDTDSYEQYF.

The chain recombines TRBV3-1 (or the pseudogene TRBV3-2) with TRBJ1-2; D gene uncertain. The germline CDR1 and CDR2 sequences are LGHDT and YNNKEL (reference sequence). Trimming removed 2 bases from V and 8 bases from J, with 9 bases in between. CDR3 size: 12 residues. CDR3 nucleotides: TGTGCCAGCAGCCAAAGAGGGCGAGGCTACACCTTC. Translated, it gives CASSQRGRGYTF.

The genes are TRBV28 and TRBJ2-7, with D unclear. Germline V gene sequence: CDR1 MDHEN, CDR2 SYDVKM. V was trimmed by 3 bases and J by 0 bases, leaving 6 bases between them. The CDR3 is made up of 13 amino acids. The CDR3 loop reads CASSFSLSYEQYF. The CDR3 DNA reads as TGTGCCAGCAGTTTCTCTCTCTCCTACGAGCAGTACTTC.

The chain recombines TRBV2 with TRBJ2-1; perhaps TRBD2 as D (6 bases). Germline V gene data show CDR1 as SNHLY and CDR2 as FYNNEI. Trimming took 6 bases from V and 7 from J, leaving 13 bases between them. The CDR3 has 13 amino acids. The CDR3 loop is CASSGGTPNEQFF. The CDR3, as DNA: TGTGCCAGCAGCGGCGGGACTCCTAATGAGCAGTTCTTC.

The table lists this clone with a count of one. The rearrangement links TRBV28 to TRBJ1-2; the match to TRBD1 covers 8 bases. The CDR3 consists of 13 residues. CDR1 and CDR2 (germline): MDHEN, SYDVKM. The trim removed 6 bases at V and 0 bases at J, leaving 0 bases unmatched. The CDR3 protein is CASRGQANYGYTF. DNA for the CDR3: TGTGCCAGCAGGGGACAGGCTAACTATGGCTACACCTTC.

This chain uses TRBV3-1 (or the pseudogene TRBV3-2) with TRBJ2-5; 9 positions match TRBD2. The J call may be incorrect, as the DNA end agrees better with TRBJ2-7. The CDR3 length is 16 residues. The germline CDR1 and CDR2 sequences are LGHDT and YNNKEL (reference sequence). CDR3 DNA sequence: TGTGCCAGCAGCCAGTCTGCGCTAGCGGGACCCTACGAGCAGTACTTC. It encodes CASSQSALAGPYEQYF.

The chain joins TRBV5-1 to TRBJ2-7; 9 bases are a match to TRBD2. CDR3 length equals 15 residues. J was trimmed by 2 bases and V by 4 bases; bases with no gene match: 7. Germline lookup yields CDR1 SGHRS and CDR2 YFSETQ. CDR3 in DNA: TGCGCCAGCAGCATGCTAGCGGGGAGGACCTACGAGCAGTACTTC. Translated: CASSMLAGRTYEQYF.

The genes are TRBV4-1 and TRBJ2-7, with 8 bases aligning to TRBD2. The germline V gene encodes CDR1 MGHRA and CDR2 YSYEKL. The CDR3 consists of 14 residues. Unmatched junction bases numbered 3, after V lost 3 bases and J lost 2 bases. The CDR3 sequence is CASSHSAGAYEQYF. The DNA of the CDR3 is TGCGCCAGCAGCCATTCAGCGGGAGCCTACGAGCAGTACTTC.

V gene TRBV3-1 (or the pseudogene TRBV3-2) combines with J gene TRBJ2-1; tentatively, D is TRBD2 (7 bases). The CDR3 runs to 16 residues. The germline CDR1 and CDR2 sequences are LGHDT and YNNKEL (reference sequence). V lost 4 bases and J lost 2, with 15 bases in between. CDR3 sequence (DNA): TGTGCCAGCAGCCCGGAGGGGGGGGGCCCCTACAATGAGCAGTTCTTC. Translation: CASSPEGGGPYNEQFF.

The chain joins TRBV5-6 to TRBJ2-1, with 9 bases fitting TRBD2. Germline V gene data show CDR1 as SGHDT and CDR2 as YYEEEE. The CDR3 runs 15 residues. After removal of 2 bases from V and 5 bases from J, the junction contained 5 bases not matched to a gene. The CDR3 DNA is TGTGCCAGCAGCTTAGCGGGAGGAGCCCACAATGAGCAGTTCTTC. Encoded protein: CASSLAGGAHNEQFF.

This chain joins TRBV5-1 and TRBJ2-2, with a possible D match to TRBD1 (6 bases). The CDR3 runs to 14 residues. In germline, CDR1 is SGHRS, CDR2 YFSETQ. V lost 4 bases and J lost 9, with 16 bases in between. CDR3 nucleotides: TGCGCCAGCAGCCCGAGAACAGGGTCCCGGGAGCTGTTTTTT. It specifies CASSPRTGSRELFF.